A selection of T cell receptor beta chains follows, all from one sample in a study of T cell responses to AZD1222 COVID-19 vaccine. Only in-frame clones appear in the TCRdb table, and some are missing; sequencing was by immunoSEQ multiplex PCR. Among fewer than 250,000 clones, roughly 91% were seen once, and the ten largest hold less than 1.2%. This specimen consisted of peripheral blood, obtained on day 0 of MenACWY control vaccination. These receptors all come from an adult in good health. The CDR3 runs from the conserved cysteine through the conserved F or W. The D gene is left open where the match is weak. Rows give clone size only sometimes, using once, few, many, or a class for an expanded clone.

d_gene: NA; j_gene: TRBJ2-7; v_gene: TRBV15; abundance: NA; CDR3nt: TGTGCCACCAGCAGAGCGGGCGGTCCCTACGAGCAGTACTTC; CDR3aa: CATSRAGGPYEQYF
d_gene: TRBD1; j_gene: TRBJ1-2; v_gene: TRBV2; abundance: NA; CDR3nt: TGTGCCAGCAGTGTCCGGGACAGGGGGCGGGGCTACACCTTC; CDR3aa: CASSVRDRGRGYTF
d_gene: NA; j_gene: TRBJ1-4; v_gene: TRBV7-6; abundance: NA; CDR3nt: TGTGCCAGCAGCTCCCCAAACAGGGAGGGGTTTTTT; CDR3aa: CASSSPNREGFF
d_gene: NA; j_gene: TRBJ1-1; v_gene: TRBV6-6; abundance: few; CDR3nt: TGTGCCAGCAGTCACAGGGTATCCGTCCGCAGTGACGCTGAAGCTTTCTTT; CDR3aa: CASSHRVSVRSDAEAFF
d_gene: NA; j_gene: TRBJ1-5; v_gene: TRBV6-5; abundance: NA; CDR3nt: TGTGCCAGCAGTTACGGACGGACAAGCAATCAGCCCCAGCATTTT; CDR3aa: CASSYGRTSNQPQHF
d_gene: NA; j_gene: TRBJ1-2; v_gene: TRBV21-1; abundance: NA; CDR3nt: TGTGCCAGAGAACGTGGGGACAGAGCTCTCTATGGCTACACCTTC; CDR3aa: CARERGDRALYGYTF
d_gene: TRBD1; j_gene: TRBJ2-7; v_gene: TRBV29-1; abundance: NA; CDR3nt: TGCAGCGTCCGGACAGGCTACGTCGAGCAGTACTTC; CDR3aa: CSVRTGYVEQYF
d_gene: TRBD1; j_gene: TRBJ1-5; v_gene: TRBV2; abundance: few; CDR3nt: TGTGCCAGCAGTGAAGGACAGGGGTTTCAGCCCCAGCATTTT; CDR3aa: CASSEGQGFQPQHF
d_gene: TRBD1; j_gene: TRBJ2-3; v_gene: TRBV9; abundance: NA; CDR3nt: TGTGCCAGCAGCACAGGGACAGTTCGCGGTACGCAGTATTTT; CDR3aa: CASSTGTVRGTQYF
d_gene: NA; j_gene: TRBJ1-5; v_gene: TRBV5-1; abundance: NA; CDR3nt: TGCGCCAGCAGCTTGGCCGGGACGGACAATCAGCCCCAGCATTTT; CDR3aa: CASSLAGTDNQPQHF
d_gene: TRBD2; j_gene: TRBJ2-7; v_gene: TRBV7-3; abundance: NA; CDR3nt: TGTGCCAGCAGCTTAACAGCGGGGCCTTACGAGCAGTACTTC; CDR3aa: CASSLTAGPYEQYF
d_gene: NA; j_gene: TRBJ2-7; v_gene: TRBV15; abundance: NA; CDR3nt: TGTGCCACCAGCAGAGATACCGGGGCTCCTTACGAGCAGTACTTC; CDR3aa: CATSRDTGAPYEQYF
d_gene: NA; j_gene: TRBJ1-1; v_gene: TRBV4-1; abundance: NA; CDR3nt: TGCGCCAGCAGCCCCCTAGGGCATAGTGAAGCTTTCTTT; CDR3aa: CASSPLGHSEAFF
d_gene: NA; j_gene: TRBJ1-1; v_gene: TRBV4-2; abundance: NA; CDR3nt: TGTGCCAGCAGCCAAGAATGGGGGGGGACTGAAGCTTTCTTT; CDR3aa: CASSQEWGGTEAFF
d_gene: NA; j_gene: TRBJ2-7; v_gene: TRBV6-5; abundance: NA; CDR3nt: TGTGCCAGCAGTTACGCACCCGGGACTCATTCGTACGAGCAGTACTTC; CDR3aa: CASSYAPGTHSYEQYF